The clone carrying this T cell receptor (beta chain) was counted a few times. Antigen: not known. The sample originates from a study of early T cells in non-severe SARS-CoV-2 infection. Study overall: Sequencing of bulk RNA from unsorted whole blood was done, without chain pairing. Study-level points and caveats: Lookups in VDJdb leaned toward anti-spike CD8 responses and missed private and CD4 specificities.

Molecules of cDNA were individually given unique molecular identifiers that were attached to them. TCRdb analysed the 5' RACE reads with MiXCR anew, one entry per CDR3 protein. The sample contains 100,000 to 120,000 distinct CDR3 sequences, over 10% of which appear only once. Germline-derived CDR1 and CDR2 are LGHDT and YNNKEL (reference sequence). Trimming removed 3 bases at V and 8 bases at J, with 7 bases between. The CDR3 consists of 11 residues. The sequencing here drew on whole blood, taken at baseline. This chain uses TRBV3-1 with TRBJ1-1; D call uncertain. The sequence was collected from an adult who was a healthcare worker with PCR-confirmed SARS-CoV-2 infection or an uninfected control (not recorded which). CDR3 coding DNA: TGTGCCAGCAGCCATCGGGGAGAAGCTTTCTTT. As protein: CASSHRGEAFF.